The 20 T cell receptor beta chains below all came from one sample that was sequenced in a study of CXCR3-negative and CXCR3-positive naive CD8 T cells. General study findings and limits: Naive cells with CXCR3 showed TRB CDR3s that were more hydrophobic than those in CXCR3-negative naive cells.

UMI labels and 5' RACE were used to prepare the TRB cDNA libraries. Reprocessing the 5' RACE reads, TCRdb reports a single entry for every CDR3 protein and omits DNA. The sample totals about 150,000 distinct CDR3 sequences. These receptors are not linked to any known antigen. Source material: naive CXCR3+ CD8+ T cells from blood. Subset defined: CD45RO-CCR7+CD27+CD95- naive CD8+ T cells expressing CXCR3 (TNR3+). The receptors were gathered from a human donor in good health. Some clones in this sample may be carry-over from other donors' samples.

The chain links TRBV28 to TRBJ1-1. Germline CDR1 and CDR2: MDHEN and SYDVKM. The CDR3 covers 11 residues. The CDR3 is CASRRITEAFF.

This sequence joins TRBV28 and TRBJ2-1; lacking DNA, the TRBD2 call made by TCRdb goes unchecked. This CDR3 is 15 amino acids long. Germline V CDR1 and CDR2: MDHEN, SYDVKM. CDR3 residues: CASRTSGRFYNEQFF.

V usage is TRBV29-1 and J usage is TRBJ2-1; TCRdb names TRBD1, which stays unverified in the absence of DNA. This CDR3 is 11 amino acids long. Germline CDR1 is SQVTM and CDR2 is ANQGSEA. CDR3 sequence: CSADLGDEQFF.

The CDR3 protein is CASSSLRNSPLHF. The chain combines TRBV13 with TRBJ1-6. This CDR3 is built from 13 residues. The germline gives CDR1 PRHDT, CDR2 FYEKMQ (reference sequence). Variable domain in full (rest from reference TRBV13 and TRBJ1-6): AAGVIQSPRHLIKEKRETATLKCYPIPRHDTVYWYQQGPGQDPQFLISFYEKMQSDKGSIPDRFSAQQFSDYHSELNMSSLELGDSALYFCASSSLRNSPLHFGNGTRLTVT.

The chain recombines TRBV29-1 with TRBJ1-2; TCRdb indicates TRBD1, and absent DNA this call remains unverified. CDR1 is SQVTM, CDR2 ANQGSEA, per germline. The CDR3 runs 12 residues. The chain's CDR3 is CSGSDRNYGYTF.

The chain joins TRBV25-1 to TRBJ1-5. Germline V gene data show CDR1 as MGHDK and CDR2 as SYGVNS. This CDR3 is built from 13 residues. CDR3 residues: CASSSGLREPQHF.

The J gene is TRBJ2-1, the V gene TRBV7-8; with no DNA, the TCRdb D assignment of TRBD2 cannot be verified. The CDR3 totals 17 residues. Looked up from germline, CDR1 is SGHVS and CDR2 is FQNEAQ. The CDR3 loop reads CASSIGTSGRVFDEQFF.

The gene calls are TRBV27 and TRBJ1-4; no DNA is available, so the TRBD1 call from TCRdb remains unchecked. CDR1 is MNHEY, CDR2 SMNVEV, per germline (reference sequence). The length of the CDR3 is 17 residues. This CDR3 is CASSYGPAGGYGEKLFF.

This rearrangement joins TRBV28 to TRBJ2-2; TCRdb's D call, TRBD1, is unchecked because there is no DNA. There are 17 residues in the CDR3. Germline CDR1 reads MDHEN; CDR2 reads SYDVKM. The CDR3 is CASSFGQPFGGTGELFF.

The chain couples TRBV28 to TRBJ2-1; TCRdb selects TRBD1, and the lack of DNA leaves this call unchecked. The CDR3 loop spans 15 amino acids. Per germline, CDR1 MDHEN and CDR2 SYDVKM. CDR3 protein: CASSWGQGASNEQFF.

The V and J genes are TRBV20-1 and TRBJ1-2; with no DNA, the TCRdb D assignment of TRBD1 cannot be verified. The CDR3 runs to 15 residues. Per the germline V gene, CDR1 is DFQATT and CDR2 is SNEGSKA (reference sequence). Here the CDR3 reads CSARPTGGGPYGYTF.

The CDR3 spells CASSLNTRAQETQYF. This chain connects TRBV7-6 to TRBJ2-5; TCRdb designates TRBD2, a call that cannot be tested without DNA. The germline gives CDR1 SGHVS, CDR2 FNYEAQ. The CDR3 sequence is 15 residues long.

The chain employs TRBV7-7 and TRBJ1-3; TCRdb designates TRBD1, a call that cannot be tested without DNA. Germline loops: CDR1 SSHAT, CDR2 FNYEAQ (reference sequence). The CDR3 extends over 15 amino acids. CDR3: CASGFQGAQGNTIYF.

The chain is built from TRBV5-1 and TRBJ2-1; there is no DNA to check the TCRdb D call of TRBD1. The CDR3 contains 15 residues. Germline V CDR1 and CDR2: SGHRS, YFSETQ. CDR3 sequence reads: CASSPGTGFYNEQFF.

The V and J genes are TRBV11-2 and TRBJ2-7; absent DNA, TCRdb's TRBD1 call cannot be checked. This CDR3 has 13 amino acids. Per germline, CDR1 SGHAT and CDR2 FQNNGV. CDR3 in amino acids: CASSLAWGSEQYF.

The V call is TRBV29-1, the J call TRBJ1-2. This CDR3 region has 12 residues. The germline V gene has CDR1 SQVTM and CDR2 ANQGSEA. The CDR3 region is CSAGGSYYGYAF.

This chain links TRBV7-2 with TRBJ2-1. The CDR3 has 11 residues. Per the germline V gene, CDR1 is SGHTA and CDR2 is FQGNSA. The CDR3 sequence is CASFVYNEQFF.

This CDR3 reads CASSSQGGGNEQFF. This chain connects TRBV7-8 to TRBJ2-1; checking the TCRdb D call of TRBD1 is not possible without DNA. CDR1 SGHVS and CDR2 FQNEAQ come from the germline V gene. The CDR3 consists of 14 residues.

The V call is TRBV23-1, the J call TRBJ2-1; TCRdb reports TRBD1, a call that lacks DNA to check it against. TRBV23-1 is known as an ORF, though its function is uncertain. CDR3 size: 15 residues. CDR3 region: CASSQGFGGSNEQFF.

CDR3 amino acids: CASSLEPNTEAFF. The chain employs TRBV7-9 and TRBJ1-1. CDR1 SEHNR and CDR2 FQNEAQ come from the germline V gene (reference sequence). This CDR3 spans 13 amino acids.